The sequence of this T cell receptor beta chain was determined in a study of CD8 T cells in Susac syndrome. CDR3 size: 16 residues. The J segment lost 7 bases and the V segment lost 4 bases, leaving 13 bases of the junction unmatched. An input of about 0.45 to 1 ug of RNA was subjected to reverse transcription using random hexamers. MiXCR, applied by TCRdb to the immunoSEQ multiplex PCR reads, yields one record per CDR3 protein. The data show a few hundred thousand distinct CDR3 sequences, with 93% seen just once and around 0.067% held by the top ten. The sequence derives from a human donor with multiple sclerosis. The chain couples TRBV12-3 or TRBV12-4 to TRBJ2-7; 10 nucleotides agree with TRBD2. The sequenced material came from CD4+ T cells from PBMCs. The CDR3 bases are TGTGCCAGCAGTTGGGAACTAGCGGGGCTAACGGGGGAGCAGTACTTC. It translates to CASSWELAGLTGEQYF.